The 21 T cell receptor beta chains presented below share a single source sample, sequenced in a study of cytomegalovirus exposure and HLA in healthy donors. The PCR contained 60 Vbeta and 13 Jbeta primers. Profiled with immunoSEQ multiplex PCR; TCRdb holds only in-frame clones, not every one. This table holds more than 200,000 clones, about three quarters found once. Material for sequencing was PBMCs. All receptors come from a middle-aged man in good health and CMV-seronegative.

The chain recombines TRBV9 with TRBJ2-7, with a tentative D call TRBD2 (6 bases). Germline values: CDR1 SGDLS, CDR2 YYNGEE. This CDR3 contains 15 residues. Trimming took off 3 bases at V and 5 bases at J, with 18 bases between the two ends. CDR3 loop: CASSGGVRPGDEQYF. The DNA for the CDR3 is TGTGCCAGCAGCGGCGGAGTCCGCCCGGGAGACGAGCAGTACTTC.

The rearrangement links TRBV28 to TRBJ1-3; D call uncertain. CDR3 length equals 13 residues. Deletions cut 10 bases from V and 4 bases from J, with 14 bases between. CDR1 and CDR2 (germline): MDHEN, SYDVKM. DNA of the CDR3: TGTGCCACAAGAAAGGAGGTAGGAAACACCATATATTTT. It encodes CATRKEVGNTIYF.

Only a few counts were recorded for this clone. The V and J genes are TRBV4-3 and TRBJ2-7; TRBD1 matches 7 bases. Trimming removed 0 bases from V and 4 bases from J; junction bases left unmatched: 6. The CDR3 is 15 amino acids. Germline values: CDR1 LGHNA, CDR2 YSLEER. The chain's CDR3 is CASSQDSPGGYEQYF. DNA of the CDR3: TGCGCCAGCAGCCAAGATTCCCCAGGGGGATACGAGCAGTACTTC.

Only a few counts were recorded for this clone. The chain joins TRBV15 to TRBJ1-1, with D unresolved. The CDR3 totals 14 residues. Germline V lookup: CDR1 LNHNV, CDR2 YYDKDF (reference sequence). Trimming shortened V by 0 bases and J by 4 bases, and 9 bases separated the two germline ends. The CDR3 is CATSREQRVTEAFF. In DNA form, the CDR3 reads TGTGCCACCAGCAGAGAACAGAGGGTCACTGAAGCTTTCTTT. Full variable domain (remainder filled in from reference TRBV15 and TRBJ1-1): DAMVIQNPRYQVTQFGKPVTLSCSQTLNHNVMYWYQQKSSQAPKLLFHYYDKDFNNEADTPDNFQSRRPNTSFCFLDIRSPGLGDTAMYLCATSREQRVTEAFFGQGTRLTVV.

J is TRBJ1-1 and V is TRBV2; the D is unclear. V was cut by 4 bases and J by 5 bases, with 14 bases left in between. Germline lookup yields CDR1 SNHLY and CDR2 FYNNEI. The CDR3 is 14 amino acids. The CDR3 loop is CASSAGPSGTEAFF. Written as DNA, the CDR3 is TGTGCCAGCAGTGCGGGCCCCTCGGGGACTGAAGCTTTCTTT.

The rearrangement joins TRBV28 to TRBJ2-5; possibly TRBD2 for D (6 bases). Germline V gene data show CDR1 as MDHEN and CDR2 as SYDVKM. The CDR3 is made up of 12 amino acids. V gave up 7 bases and J gave up 3 bases, with 9 bases separating them. The DNA of the CDR3 is TGTGCCAGCATAGGAGGGAAAGAGACCCAGTACTTC. This translates into CASIGGKETQYF.

The gene calls are TRBV9 and TRBJ1-5; D gene unclear. CDR1 and CDR2 (germline): SGDLS, YYNGEE. V shed 0 bases and J shed 5 bases, with 9 bases lying between them. The CDR3 extends over 14 amino acids. The CDR3 protein is CASSVAGVDQPQHF. Here the CDR3 DNA reads TGTGCCAGCAGCGTAGCCGGGGTGGATCAGCCCCAGCATTTT.

This clone was counted only a few times. The J gene is TRBJ1-2, the V gene TRBV5-1; the D gene is possibly TRBD1 (5 bases). Germline V gene data show CDR1 as SGHRS and CDR2 as YFSETQ. Between the trimmed V and J ends, which lost 3 bases and 3 bases, there was a span of 12 bases. The CDR3 spans 14 residues. The CDR3 nucleotides are TGCGCCAGCAGCTACCTAGGGGCGGACTATGGCTACACCTTC. It is translated as CASSYLGADYGYTF. Using reference TRBV5-1 and TRBJ1-2 for the parts outside the CDR3, the full variable domain is KAGVTQTPRYLIKTRGQQVTLSCSPISGHRSVSWYQQTPGQGLQFLFEYFSETQRNKGNFPGRFSGRQFSNSRSEMNVSTLELGDSALYLCASSYLGADYGYTFGSGTRLTVV.

In its sample, this clone was seen once. J is TRBJ1-5 and V is TRBV19, with D possibly TRBD1 on 5 matching bases. CDR1 LNHDA and CDR2 SQIVND come from the germline V gene (reference sequence). Trimming removed 2 bases at V and 2 bases at J, with 7 bases between. This CDR3 is built from 14 residues. The CDR3 nucleotides read TGTGCCAGTAGTATACGGGGGGGCAATCAGCCCCAGCATTTT. This gives the protein CASSIRGGNQPQHF.

In nucleotides, the CDR3 is TGTGCCAGCCGACGAGCGGGGGAGAACACAGATACGCAGTATTTT. This encodes CASRRAGENTDTQYF. The chain is built from TRBV2 and TRBJ2-3, with 8 positions matching TRBD2. The CDR3 contains 15 residues. V lost 8 bases and J lost 2; bases outside the gene matches: 9. Germline V gene data show CDR1 as SNHLY and CDR2 as FYNNEI.

About this clone itself: Other DNA sequences in this sample translate to the same CDR3. The chain carries TRBV9 and TRBJ2-3; 11 nucleotides agree with TRBD1. The CDR3 contains 16 residues. V was clipped by 2 bases and J by 4 bases; unmatched bases: 6. Germline assignment: CDR1 SGDLS and CDR2 YYNGEE. The CDR3, as DNA: TGTGCCAGCAGCGTCAGCGGACAGGGGGCGGCAGATACGCAGTATTTT. Amino acids: CASSVSGQGAADTQYF.

In DNA, the CDR3 is TGTGCCAGCAGCTTAGGGACAGGGCGAGTCACCGGGGAGCTGTTTTTT. Translation: CASSLGTGRVTGELFF. This chain links TRBV11-2 with TRBJ2-2; 8 positions agree with TRBD1. Trimming cost V 1 base and J 4 bases; bases outside gene matches: 5. The CDR3 sequence is 16 residues long. Germline assignment: CDR1 SGHAT and CDR2 FQNNGV.

The chain recombines TRBV15 with TRBJ1-2; no definite D call. This CDR3 region has 12 residues. Germline lookup yields CDR1 LNHNV and CDR2 YYDKDF (reference sequence). V was pared by 0 bases and J by 10 bases, with 9 bases between. DNA of the CDR3: TGTGCCACCAGCAGAGATCCCGTTAACTACACCTTC. Protein product: CATSRDPVNYTF.

The gene calls are TRBV2 and TRBJ2-3, with 7 positions matching TRBD1. Losses at the gene ends were 5 bases for V and 0 bases for J; bases not matched to a gene: 5. Looked up from germline, CDR1 is SNHLY and CDR2 is FYNNEI. The CDR3 is 15 amino acids. The CDR3 DNA reads as TGTGCCAGCAGTTTATCGGGACAGAGCACAGATACGCAGTATTTT. The encoded protein is CASSLSGQSTDTQYF. The full variable domain, rest sourced from reference TRBV2 and TRBJ2-3, is EPEVTQTPSHQVTQMGQEVILRCVPISNHLYFYWYRQILGQKVEFLVSFYNNEISEKSEIFDDQFSVERPDGSNFTLKIRSTKLEDSAMYFCASSLSGQSTDTQYFGPGTRLTVL.

The table lists this clone with a count of one. In DNA form, the CDR3 reads TGTGCCAGCAGCGTAGCTGGGGGGAGTGGGTACAATGAGCAGTTCTTC. Translated, it gives CASSVAGGSGYNEQFF. This sequence joins TRBV9 and TRBJ2-1; tentative D call: TRBD2 (6 bases). CDR3 length: 16 amino acids. Germline CDR1 is SGDLS and CDR2 is YYNGEE. V was cut by 0 bases and J by 4 bases, with 14 bases left in between. Using reference TRBV9 and TRBJ2-1 for the parts outside the CDR3, the full variable domain is DSGVTQTPKHLITATGQRVTLRCSPRSGDLSVYWYQQSLDQGLQFLIQYYNGEERAKGNILERFSAQQFPDLHSELNLSSLELGDSALYFCASSVAGGSGYNEQFFGPGTRLTVL.

The CDR3 DNA is TGTGCCAGCAGCCATGGGGAGGGAGAGACCCAGTACTTC. Translation: CASSHGEGETQYF. The chain has TRBV7-9 and TRBJ2-5; 7 bases map to TRBD2. In germline, CDR1 is SEHNR, CDR2 FQNEAQ (reference sequence). The CDR3 is made up of 13 amino acids. V gave up 5 bases and J gave up 4 bases; unmatched junction bases: 4.

The chain links TRBV25-1 to TRBJ2-7; 8 nucleotides match TRBD2. The CDR3 length is 15 residues. V dropped 6 bases and J dropped 3; count of bases not matched to a gene: 10. The germline gives CDR1 MGHDK, CDR2 SYGVNS. The CDR3 loop is CASRGGLAGNYEQYF. CDR3 coding DNA: TGTGCCAGCAGGGGGGGGCTAGCGGGCAACTACGAGCAGTACTTC.

The chain couples TRBV19 to TRBJ2-7; 9 bases match TRBD1. The CDR3 has 15 amino acids. Germline V CDR1 and CDR2: LNHDA, SQIVND (reference sequence). V shed 1 base, J shed 7 bases, and the junction held 8 bases outside the gene matches. CDR3 DNA: TGTGCCAGTAGTATAGCAAGGACAGGGGCATGGGAGCAGTACTTC. Translation: CASSIARTGAWEQYF.

This rearrangement joins TRBV5-6 to TRBJ2-5, with D unresolved. The DNA end is more similar to TRBJ2-7, so the J call may be wrong. CDR3 length: 12 residues. Germline lookup yields CDR1 SGHDT and CDR2 YYEEEE. CDR3 in amino acids: CASSSRSYEQYF. The CDR3 DNA sequence: TGTGCCAGCAGCTCCCGATCCTACGAGCAGTACTTC.

The J gene is TRBJ1-2, the V gene TRBV19, with a weak D call TRBD1 (6 bases). This CDR3 spans 14 amino acids. Germline V gene sequence: CDR1 LNHDA, CDR2 SQIVND (reference sequence). V was trimmed by 4 bases and J by 2 bases, leaving 11 bases between them. CDR3 region: CASSTGTLNYGYTF. As DNA, the CDR3 is TGTGCCAGTAGTACCGGGACACTCAACTATGGCTACACCTTC.

The chain uses TRBV15 and TRBJ2-7, with D tentatively TRBD2 (7 bases). The germline V and J ends were trimmed by 0 bases and 3 bases, with 15 bases remaining between them. Looked up from germline, CDR1 is LNHNV and CDR2 is YYDKDF (reference sequence). The CDR3 extends over 16 amino acids. The CDR3 sequence: CATSRDIGGLIYEQYF. DNA of the CDR3: TGTGCCACCAGCAGAGATATCGGGGGGCTTATCTACGAGCAGTACTTC.